One and the same sample provided the 8 T cell receptor beta chains below, sequenced in a study of cytomegalovirus exposure and HLA in healthy donors. Profiled with immunoSEQ multiplex PCR; TCRdb holds only in-frame clones, not every one. The sample shows under 250,000 clones, 80% to 90% of them seen only once. The specimen was PBMCs. Receptors were obtained from a young woman in good health and CMV-seropositive.

This chain joins TRBV9 and TRBJ2-1, with TRBD2 matching over 8 bases. The CDR3 is made up of 16 amino acids. V dropped 5 bases and J dropped 7; count of bases not matched to a gene: 14. The germline gives CDR1 SGDLS, CDR2 YYNGEE. The CDR3 protein is CASSPGSGSGWNEQFF. CDR3 DNA sequence: TGTGCCAGCAGTCCAGGCAGCGGGAGCGGGTGGAATGAGCAGTTCTTC.

The chain is built from TRBV27 and TRBJ2-3; 10 positions match TRBD1. Germline-derived CDR1 and CDR2 are MNHEY and SMNVEV (reference sequence). Trimming cost V 4 bases and J 4 bases; bases outside gene matches: 11. This CDR3 contains 17 residues. The CDR3 sequence: CASSSFPPTGGSDTQYF. The CDR3 bases are TGTGCCAGCAGTTCTTTTCCCCCGACAGGGGGCTCAGATACGCAGTATTTT.

The chain carries TRBV19 and TRBJ1-3; tentative D call: TRBD1 (6 bases). The CDR3 totals 13 residues. V was clipped by 9 bases and J by 4 bases, with 13 bases between them. Germline values: CDR1 LNHDA, CDR2 SQIVND (reference sequence). CDR3 residues: CASTGIPGNTIYF. In nucleotides, the CDR3 is TGTGCCAGCACAGGGATCCCCGGAAACACCATATATTTT.

This clone showed up just a few times. The rearrangement joins TRBV10-3 to TRBJ2-7, with 11 bases that match TRBD1. With 10 bases clipped from V and 5 bases from J, the junction kept 4 bases outside the gene matches. The CDR3 is made up of 12 amino acids. The V gene's germline CDR1 is ENHRY and CDR2 SYGVKD. The CDR3 here is CATTGQGDEQYF. The CDR3 region has the DNA TGTGCCACCACGGGACAGGGGGACGAGCAGTACTTC.

J is TRBJ1-1 and V is TRBV7-2, with 10 bases identical to TRBD1. CDR3 length: 14 amino acids. The V gene end was trimmed by 3 bases and the J gene end by 4 bases; junction bases not matched to a gene: 2. CDR1 SGHTA and CDR2 FQGNSA come from the germline V gene. CDR3 nucleotide sequence: TGTGCCAGCAGCTTTAGGACAGGGGGCACTGAAGCTTTCTTT. This codes for CASSFRTGGTEAFF.

The chain uses TRBV4-1 and TRBJ1-4, with a possible D match to TRBD1 (5 bases). V dropped 0 bases and J dropped 8 bases, with 10 bases sitting between them. The germline V gene has CDR1 MGHRA and CDR2 YSYEKL. The CDR3 spans 14 residues. The CDR3 is CASSQDTKGEKLFF. The CDR3 DNA reads TGCGCCAGCAGCCAAGACACCAAGGGGGAAAAACTGTTTTTT.

The rearrangement joins TRBV6-5 to TRBJ2-7, with D tentatively TRBD2 (6 bases). CDR1 is MNHEY, CDR2 SVGAGI, per germline. The germline V and J ends were trimmed by 6 bases and 0 bases, with 15 bases remaining between them. This CDR3 comprises 15 residues. CDR3 amino acids: CASSLTGTYSYEQYF. The CDR3 DNA is TGTGCCAGCAGCCTAACCGGGACTTACTCCTACGAGCAGTACTTC.

The chain links TRBV9 to TRBJ2-7; 8 bases align to TRBD1. The length of the CDR3 is 15 residues. V lost 3 bases and J lost 2; bases outside the gene matches: 7. Germline-derived CDR1 and CDR2 are SGDLS and YYNGEE. Written as DNA, the CDR3 is TGTGCCAGCAGCGCAAGGACAGGGCCTCCCTACGAGCAGTACTTC. It is translated as CASSARTGPPYEQYF. The variable domain in full, completed from reference TRBV9 and TRBJ2-7, reads DSGVTQTPKHLITATGQRVTLRCSPRSGDLSVYWYQQSLDQGLQFLIQYYNGEERAKGNILERFSAQQFPDLHSELNLSSLELGDSALYFCASSARTGPPYEQYFGPGTRLTVT.